The T cell receptor (beta chain) under discussion was sequenced for a study of CD8 T cells in Susac syndrome. Study context: Patients with Susac syndrome were therapy-naive, on corticosteroids, or on intravenous immunoglobulin alone at the time that blood was drawn.

CD8+ and CD4+ T cells circulating in blood were sequenced for TCR beta. It was with random hexamers that about 0.45 to 1 ug RNA was reverse transcribed. With immunoSEQ multiplex PCR, TCR beta CDR3 was amplified across 54 Vbeta and 13 Jbeta. Using its own MiXCR run on the immunoSEQ multiplex PCR reads, TCRdb lists one record per CDR3 protein. The sample records about 180,000 distinct CDR3 sequences, roughly 95% being singletons. The TCR originated in a human donor with Susac syndrome. The specimen sequenced was CD4+ T cells from PBMCs.

CDR3 sequence reads: CATSQESLDSGLFF. CDR3 DNA: TGTGCCACCAGCCAAGAGAGTCTGGACAGTGGGCTGTTTTTT. The J gene is TRBJ1-4, the V gene TRBV15; the D gene is possibly TRBD1 (6 bases). CDR1 and CDR2 from the germline V gene are LNHNV and YYDKDF (reference sequence). The CDR3 has 14 amino acids. Trimming shortened V by 5 bases and J by 14 bases, and 21 bases separated the two germline ends.